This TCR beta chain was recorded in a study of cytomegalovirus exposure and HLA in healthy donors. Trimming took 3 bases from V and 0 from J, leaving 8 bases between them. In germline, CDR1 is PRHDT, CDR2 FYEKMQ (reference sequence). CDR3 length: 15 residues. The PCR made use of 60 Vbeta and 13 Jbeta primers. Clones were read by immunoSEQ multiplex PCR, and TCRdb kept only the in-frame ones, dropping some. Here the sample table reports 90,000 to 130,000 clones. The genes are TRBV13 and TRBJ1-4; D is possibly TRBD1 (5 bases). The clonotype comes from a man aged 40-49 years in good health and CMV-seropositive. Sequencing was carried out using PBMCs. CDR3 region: CASSFRQPTNEKLFF. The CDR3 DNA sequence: TGTGCCAGCAGCTTCAGACAGCCAACTAATGAAAAACTGTTTTTT.